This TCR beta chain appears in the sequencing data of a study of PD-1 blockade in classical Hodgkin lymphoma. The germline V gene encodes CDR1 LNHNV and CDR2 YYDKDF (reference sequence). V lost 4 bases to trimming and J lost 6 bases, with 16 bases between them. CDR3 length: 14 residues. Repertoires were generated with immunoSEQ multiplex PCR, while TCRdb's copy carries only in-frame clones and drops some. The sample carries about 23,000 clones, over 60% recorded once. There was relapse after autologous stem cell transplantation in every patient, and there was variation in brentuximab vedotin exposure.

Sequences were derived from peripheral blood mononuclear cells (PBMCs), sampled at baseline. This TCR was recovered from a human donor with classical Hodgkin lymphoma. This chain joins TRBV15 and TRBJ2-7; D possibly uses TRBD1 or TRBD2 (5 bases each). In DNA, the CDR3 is TGTGCCACCAGCATTGGGACCGCGCCCAGCGAGCAGTACTTC. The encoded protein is CATSIGTAPSEQYF.